The clone carrying this TCR beta chain was picked up a small number of times. This entry belongs to a study of T cells in Graves' hyperthyroidism and ophthalmopathy. Study information: Peripheral blood was acquired at first diagnosis, ahead of any therapy whatsoever.

RNA transcripts were the template for amplifying TCR beta CDR3 regions. HTBI primers drove first-round RT-PCR of the TCR CDR3. MiXCR was run by TCRdb on the multiplex PCR reads, yielding one entry per CDR3 protein. Of around 250,000 distinct CDR3 sequences in the sample, roughly 15% were seen once. The patients, who ranged from 18 to 65 in age, presented with newly diagnosed hyperthyroidism lasting under 2 months. Germline V CDR1 and CDR2: MGHDK, SYGVNS. Trimming stripped 6 bases from V and 2 bases from J, with 8 bases between. This CDR3 spans 12 amino acids. This TCR came from a middle-aged woman with Graves' hyperthyroidism that later progressed to Graves' ophthalmopathy. This rearrangement joins TRBV25-1 to TRBJ2-7; no clear D. Sequenced: blood. The CDR3 loop reads CASRTGPYEQYF. As DNA, the CDR3 is TGTGCCAGCAGGACCGGGCCCTACGAGCAGTACTTC.